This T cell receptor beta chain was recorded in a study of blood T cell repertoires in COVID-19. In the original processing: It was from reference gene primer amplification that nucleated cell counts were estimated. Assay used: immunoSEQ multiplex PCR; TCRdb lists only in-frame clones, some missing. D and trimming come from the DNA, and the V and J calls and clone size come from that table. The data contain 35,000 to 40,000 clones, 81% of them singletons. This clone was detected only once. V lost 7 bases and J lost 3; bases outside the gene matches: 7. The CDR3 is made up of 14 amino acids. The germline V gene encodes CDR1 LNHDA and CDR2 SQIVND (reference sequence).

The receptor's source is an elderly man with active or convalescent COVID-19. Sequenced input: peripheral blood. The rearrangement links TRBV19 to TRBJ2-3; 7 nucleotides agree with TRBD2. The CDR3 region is CASKKGRGTDTQYF. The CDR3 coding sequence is TGTGCCAGTAAAAAGGGGAGGGGAACAGATACGCAGTATTTT.